This TCR beta chain was documented in a study of blood T cell repertoires in COVID-19. Study summary: Sources were T cells, B-cell-depleted T cells, or PBMCs; the material itself was cDNA or gDNA.

Germline V gene sequence: CDR1 KGHSH, CDR2 LQKENI. There are 17 residues in the CDR3. After removal of 3 bases from V and 1 base from J, the junction contained 4 bases not matched to a gene. Original methodology: Nucleated cell counts were estimated from reference gene primer amplification. The data were produced by immunoSEQ multiplex PCR, yet TCRdb's version contains in-frame clones alone and is incomplete. V and J calls and clone size are given by that table; D and trimming were obtained from the DNA. The sample contains about 190,000 clones, around 85% of which appear only once. This clone was detected once.

This chain links TRBV18 with TRBJ2-1; 12 positions agree with TRBD2. The sample consisted of peripheral blood. This sequence originates from a woman in her fifties or sixties with acute or convalescent COVID-19. The CDR3 sequence: CASSPTTSGRSYNEQFF. CDR3 in DNA: TGTGCCAGCTCACCGACAACTAGCGGGAGGTCCTACAATGAGCAGTTCTTC.